These 27 T cell receptor beta chains share one sample of origin, sequenced in a study of blood T cell repertoires in COVID-19. Sequencing used immunoSEQ multiplex PCR; TCRdb keeps in-frame clones, though not all of them. The sample contains 200,000 or so clones, roughly four fifths of which appear only once. Specimen: peripheral blood. The receptors originated from a woman aged 30 to 39 with acute or convalescent COVID-19.

The chain links TRBV3-1 (or the pseudogene TRBV3-2) to TRBJ2-7; 7 nucleotides agree with TRBD1. The CDR3 totals 17 residues. The trim removed 4 bases at V and 0 bases at J, leaving 12 bases unmatched. CDR1 is LGHDT, CDR2 YNNKEL, per germline (reference sequence). The CDR3 DNA sequence: TGTGCCAGCAGCCCCCGACAGGTGACAGGGAGCTCCTACGAGCAGTACTTC. This sequence encodes CASSPRQVTGSSYEQYF.

The gene calls are TRBV19 and TRBJ1-2, with D maybe TRBD1 (6 bases). Germline V gene lookup returns CDR1 LNHDA and CDR2 SQIVND (reference sequence). The CDR3 sequence is 13 residues long. Trimming removed 3 bases at V and 6 bases at J, with 11 bases between. The CDR3 nucleotides are TGTGCCAGTAGTATCGTCAGGGGAGATGGCTACACCTTC. It is translated as CASSIVRGDGYTF. Looking up the rest from reference TRBV19 and TRBJ1-2 gives the full variable domain: DGGITQSPKYLFRKEGQNVTLSCEQNLNHDAMYWYRQDPGQGLRLIYYSQIVNDFQKGDIAEGYSVSREKKESFPLTVTSAQKNPTAFYLCASSIVRGDGYTFGSGTRLTVV.

The gene calls are TRBV11-2 and TRBJ2-7, with 8 bases identical to TRBD2. V trimming: 1 base; J trimming: 2 bases; junction bases outside the gene matches: 7. The CDR3 loop spans 16 amino acids. Germline V gives CDR1 SGHAT, CDR2 FQNNGV. In DNA form, the CDR3 reads TGTGCCAGCAGCTTAGGCGGAGCGGGGGTTGCCTACGAGCAGTACTTC. This codes for CASSLGGAGVAYEQYF.

The J gene is TRBJ2-7, the V gene TRBV19, with 9 bases fitting TRBD1. V lost 2 bases, J lost 2 bases, and 7 bases stayed unmatched. The germline V gene encodes CDR1 LNHDA and CDR2 SQIVND (reference sequence). The CDR3 covers 16 residues. The DNA for the CDR3 is TGTGCCAGTAGTATACGCTCTGGACAGGGGACCTACGAGCAGTACTTC. Its protein is CASSIRSGQGTYEQYF.

The V and J genes are TRBV4-1 and TRBJ1-6; the D gene is possibly TRBD1 (5 bases). Per germline, CDR1 MGHRA and CDR2 YSYEKL. Trimming stripped 0 bases from V and 7 bases from J, with 13 bases between. The CDR3 runs to 16 residues. The CDR3: CASSQDHDRINSPLHF. CDR3 DNA: TGCGCCAGCAGCCAAGATCATGACAGAATAAATTCACCCCTCCACTTT.

V gene TRBV5-5 combines with J gene TRBJ1-6, with 8 nucleotides matching TRBD1. Germline V gives CDR1 SGHKS, CDR2 YYEKEE (reference sequence). CDR3 length equals 16 residues. The junction had 15 bases not matched to a gene; V was cut back by 6 bases and J by 10 bases. The CDR3, as DNA: TGTGCCAGCACCATTGGCGGGGACAGGCGGAGCTCACCCCTCCACTTT. It translates to CASTIGGDRRSSPLHF.

The CDR3 spells CASSLLGGASYEQYF. DNA for the CDR3: TGTGCCAGCAGTTTACTGGGGGGGGCCTCCTACGAGCAGTACTTC. The rearrangement links TRBV28 to TRBJ2-7; D is possibly TRBD2 (7 bases). The V gene lost 2 bases and the J gene lost 0 bases, with 11 bases spanning the gap. Germline-derived CDR1 and CDR2 are MDHEN and SYDVKM. The CDR3 sequence is 15 residues long.

J is TRBJ2-1 and V is TRBV5-4, with D hard to call. CDR1 SGHNT and CDR2 YYREEE come from the germline V gene (reference sequence). V lost 4 bases and J lost 0, with 11 bases in between. The CDR3 covers 15 residues. The CDR3 sequence: CASSHPPSSYNEQFF. Written as DNA, the CDR3 is TGTGCCAGCAGCCACCCCCCTAGCTCCTACAATGAGCAGTTCTTC.

The rearrangement links TRBV30 to TRBJ1-4; maybe TRBD1 (5 bases). Germline CDR1 and CDR2: GTSNPN and SVGIG (reference sequence). The V end was cut by 0 bases, the J end by 13 bases, with 15 bases between. The CDR3 has 13 amino acids. CDR3: CAWSVQAAVRLFF. The CDR3 nucleotides are TGTGCCTGGAGTGTACAGGCCGCGGTGAGACTGTTTTTT.

The chain combines TRBV14 with TRBJ1-2; TRBD1 matches at 11 bases. CDR1 and CDR2 from the germline V gene are SGHDN and FVKESK. V shed 4 bases and J 8 bases; nucleotides not matched to a gene: 9. The CDR3 spans 15 residues. The CDR3 protein is CASSPLDRGRQGYTF. Written as DNA, the CDR3 is TGTGCCAGCAGCCCCCTGGACAGGGGGCGACAGGGCTACACCTTC.

The chain recombines TRBV21-1 with TRBJ1-6. TRBV21-1 is shown as a pseudogene. The CDR3 contains 13 residues. Here the CDR3 reads CASSKGKETPLHF. In nucleotides, the CDR3 is TGTGCCAGCAGCAAAGGTAAGGAGACACCCCTCCACTTT.

This rearrangement joins TRBV30 to TRBJ2-1, with 11 bases identical to TRBD2. Germline CDR1 and CDR2: GTSNPN and SVGIG (reference sequence). V trimming: 3 bases; J trimming: 7 bases; junction bases outside the gene matches: 8. The length of the CDR3 is 15 residues. This CDR3 reads CAWSQGLAGGNEQFF. CDR3 nucleotide sequence: TGTGCCTGGAGCCAGGGGCTAGCGGGGGGTAATGAGCAGTTCTTC.

The V and J genes are TRBV4-1 and TRBJ1-6; D remains unclear. The length of the CDR3 is 18 residues. Between the trimmed V and J ends, which lost 1 base and 0 bases, there was a span of 13 bases. Germline assignment: CDR1 MGHRA and CDR2 YSYEKL. DNA of the CDR3: TGCGCCAGCAGCCAAGGTGTTTCCGATAGCTCCTATAATTCACCCCTCCACTTT. Protein sequence: CASSQGVSDSSYNSPLHF.

The V and J genes are TRBV6-5 and TRBJ1-6, with TRBD1 matching 7 bases. There are 12 residues in the CDR3. The V gene's germline CDR1 is MNHEY and CDR2 SVGAGI. V lost 6 bases, J lost 14 bases, and 7 bases stayed unmatched. CDR3 sequence (DNA): TGTGCCAGCAGCCGGGACAGATCAACCCTCCACTTT. Its protein product is CASSRDRSTLHF.

This clone showed up just once. This rearrangement joins TRBV28 to TRBJ2-5; 8 bases are a match to TRBD1. The CDR3 is made up of 17 amino acids. From germline, CDR1 is MDHEN and CDR2 SYDVKM. Trimming removed 2 bases from V and 4 bases from J; junction bases left unmatched: 12. CDR3 in DNA: TGTGCCAGCAGTTTAAGGCCCCACCAGGGGGCTCGAGAGACCCAGTACTTC. Protein sequence: CASSLRPHQGARETQYF.

The rearrangement joins TRBV27 to TRBJ1-5, with D unresolved. Germline loops: CDR1 MNHEY, CDR2 SMNVEV (reference sequence). CDR3 length equals 13 residues. V gave up 8 bases and J gave up 0 bases, with 8 bases separating them. The CDR3 DNA sequence: TGTGCCAGCGGCATAAATAGCAATCAGCCCCAGCATTTT. The encoded protein is CASGINSNQPQHF.

Notes on this clone: The sample has other DNA sequences that encode this CDR3 too. The chain uses TRBV6-5 and TRBJ2-1; a weak D match, TRBD1 (6 bases). Looked up from germline, CDR1 is MNHEY and CDR2 is SVGAGI. The germline V and J ends were trimmed by 2 bases and 10 bases, with 6 bases remaining between them. There are 11 residues in the CDR3. This chain's CDR3 is CASSYGTEQFF. As DNA, the CDR3 is TGTGCCAGCAGTTACGGGACAGAGCAGTTCTTC.

The count of this clone is one. V is TRBV27 and J is TRBJ1-2; 8 positions agree with TRBD1. Per the germline V gene, CDR1 is MNHEY and CDR2 is SMNVEV (reference sequence). This CDR3 comprises 13 residues. Germline trimming cut 6 bases from V and 5 bases from J; bases unmatched to any gene: 5. DNA of the CDR3: TGTGCCAGCAGCAGGGGGCTGAATTATGGCTACACCTTC. Translating gives CASSRGLNYGYTF.

The rearrangement uses TRBV7-3 and TRBJ2-3; perhaps TRBD2 as D (6 bases). V lost 3 bases, J lost 0 bases, and 10 bases lay in between. The CDR3 runs 15 residues. The germline V gene has CDR1 SGHTA and CDR2 FQGTGA. CDR3 bases: TGTGCCAGCAGCTTGCGGGGCGGAAGCACAGATACGCAGTATTTT. It codes for CASSLRGGSTDTQYF.

V gene TRBV30 combines with J gene TRBJ2-5, with TRBD2 as a possible D gene (5 bases). The CDR3 extends over 12 amino acids. Trimming removed 3 bases from V and 1 base from J, with 6 bases in between. Germline V CDR1 and CDR2: GTSNPN, SVGIG (reference sequence). The DNA for the CDR3 is TGTGCCTGGAGGAGGGCCCAAGAGACCCAGTACTTC. Residues: CAWRRAQETQYF.

This chain links TRBV6-2 or TRBV6-3 with TRBJ2-7; no clear D. The V and J ends lost 4 bases and 2 bases respectively, with 9 bases between them. The CDR3 has 13 residues. Germline V gene lookup returns CDR1 MNHEY and CDR2 SVGEGT. CDR3 in DNA: TGTGCCAGCAGTTCGGCAGGAACCTACGAGCAGTACTTC. Amino acids: CASSSAGTYEQYF.

This chain connects TRBV19 to TRBJ1-2; no clear D gene. The CDR3 spans 16 residues. Germline V gene lookup returns CDR1 LNHDA and CDR2 SQIVND (reference sequence). Trimming removed 4 bases from V and 6 bases from J, with 21 bases in between. As DNA, the CDR3 is TGTGCCAGTAGTACACGAATAGTGGACGGGGTCAATGGCTACACCTTC. This encodes CASSTRIVDGVNGYTF.

The V call is TRBV7-2, the J call TRBJ2-5; no reliable D call. The germline CDR1 and CDR2 sequences are SGHTA and FQGNSA. CDR3 size: 13 residues. With 4 bases removed from V and 2 bases from J, the gap between germline ends came to 8 bases. The CDR3 DNA sequence: TGTGCCAGCAGCTCACAGTTACAAGAGACCCAGTACTTC. It is translated as CASSSQLQETQYF.

This chain connects TRBV5-1 to TRBJ1-2; TRBD1 agrees at 8 bases. Trimming removed 4 bases from V and 0 bases from J; junction bases left unmatched: 11. The CDR3 is made up of 17 amino acids. The germline V gene has CDR1 SGHRS and CDR2 YFSETQ. Here the CDR3 reads CASSKKTTGGPNYGYTF. The CDR3 region has the DNA TGCGCCAGCAGCAAAAAGACAACAGGGGGTCCTAACTATGGCTACACCTTC.

V gene TRBV24-1 combines with J gene TRBJ2-2; the match to TRBD2 covers 7 bases. The CDR3 spans 16 residues. Germline V CDR1 and CDR2: KGHDR, SFDVKD. V shed 5 bases, J shed 1 base, and the junction held 6 bases outside the gene matches. The CDR3 loop is CATSARTGGNTGELFF. The CDR3 DNA follows: TGTGCCACCAGTGCCCGGACGGGGGGGAACACCGGGGAGCTGTTTTTT.

V and J are TRBV7-2 and TRBJ2-2; 15 nucleotides align to TRBD2. V lost 4 bases and J lost 4; bases outside the gene matches: 7. The CDR3 is 18 amino acids. Germline assignment: CDR1 SGHTA and CDR2 FQGNSA. CDR3 bases: TGTGCCAGCAGCTCCGGGACTAGCGGGAGGACGCGCACCGGGGAGCTGTTTTTT. This gives the protein CASSSGTSGRTRTGELFF. The whole variable domain, remainder taken from reference TRBV7-2 and TRBJ2-2, is GAGVSQSPSNKVTEKGKDVELRCDPISGHTALYWYRQSLGQGLEFLIYFQGNSAPDKSGLPSDRFSAERTGGSVSTLTIQRTQQEDSAVYLCASSSGTSGRTRTGELFFGEGSRLTVL.

The DNA for the CDR3 is TGTGCCAGCAGCGTCATGACAGGGAACTACGAGCAGTACTTC. This sequence encodes CASSVMTGNYEQYF. This chain connects TRBV7-2 to TRBJ2-7; 7 nucleotides align to TRBD1. V shed 5 bases and J 3 bases; nucleotides not matched to a gene: 7. CDR1 is SGHTA, CDR2 FQGNSA, per germline. The CDR3 spans 14 residues.